This TCR beta chain was sequenced in a study of blood T cell repertoires in COVID-19. Overall study context: The analysed material was cDNA or gDNA that came from T cells, B-cell-depleted T cells, or PBMCs.

Germline lookup yields CDR1 SGHTA and CDR2 FQGNSA. Losses at the gene ends were 5 bases for V and 7 bases for J; bases not matched to a gene: 5. The CDR3 totals 14 residues. Measured with immunoSEQ multiplex PCR; TCRdb has only the in-frame clones, and not every one. The sample has tens of thousands of clones; 70% to 85% are singletons. This clonotype was obtained from a woman between 45 and 65 years old with acute or convalescent COVID-19. The chain carries TRBV7-2 and TRBJ1-6; 7 bases line up with TRBD1. The sequenced sample was peripheral blood. This CDR3 is CASSPRQGNSPLHF. The CDR3 DNA reads TGTGCCAGCAGCCCCCGACAGGGAAATTCACCCCTCCACTTT.